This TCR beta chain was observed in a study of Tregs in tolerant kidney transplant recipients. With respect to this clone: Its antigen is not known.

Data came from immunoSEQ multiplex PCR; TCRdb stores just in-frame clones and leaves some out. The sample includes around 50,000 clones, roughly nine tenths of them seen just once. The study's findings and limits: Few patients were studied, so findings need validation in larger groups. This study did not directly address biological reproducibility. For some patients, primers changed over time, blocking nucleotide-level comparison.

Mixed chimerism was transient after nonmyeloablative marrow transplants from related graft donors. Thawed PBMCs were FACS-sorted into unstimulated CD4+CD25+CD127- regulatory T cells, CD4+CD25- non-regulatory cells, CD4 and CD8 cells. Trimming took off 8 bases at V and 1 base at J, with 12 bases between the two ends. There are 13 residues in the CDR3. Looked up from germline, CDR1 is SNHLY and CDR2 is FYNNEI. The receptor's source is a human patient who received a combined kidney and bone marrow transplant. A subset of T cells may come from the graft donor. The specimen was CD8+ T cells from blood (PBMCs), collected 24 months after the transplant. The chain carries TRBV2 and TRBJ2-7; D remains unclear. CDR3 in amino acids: CASFPGPSYEQYF. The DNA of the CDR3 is TGTGCCAGCTTTCCGGGTCCTTCCTACGAGCAGTACTTC.